This TCR beta chain is drawn from a study of early T cells in non-severe SARS-CoV-2 infection. Study details: Bulk RNA taken from unsorted whole blood was sequenced, leaving chains unpaired.

The germline CDR1 and CDR2 sequences are LNHNV and YYDKDF (reference sequence). The CDR3 runs 15 residues. Deletions cut 1 base from V and 1 base from J, with 11 bases between. This clonotype appeared many times. Separate cDNA molecules each had unique molecular identifiers attached to them. TCRdb re-analysed the 5' RACE reads in MiXCR, keeping a single row per CDR3 protein. The sample shows around 67,000 distinct CDR3 sequences, around an eighth of them seen only once. The chain has TRBV15 and TRBJ2-7; a possible D gene is TRBD1 (6 bases). The sequencing sample was made of whole blood. This clonotype originated in an adult who was a healthcare worker with PCR-confirmed SARS-CoV-2 infection or an uninfected control (not recorded which). The DNA of the CDR3 is TGTGCCACCAGCAGAGTTGGCAGGGGATCCTACGAGCAGTACTTC. Translation gives CATSRVGRGSYEQYF.